Below, one TCR beta chain is given with its context. Many counts were recorded for this clonotype. Its binding antigen is unknown. No base quality information exists; no much larger clone differs at one position. Libraries were made using multiplex PCR. Sequencing was carried out with an Illumina HiSeq 2500. TCRbeta libraries were built by three rounds of nested PCR using primers (Table S4), following protocols modified from ARM-PCR. PCR products of 200-500 bp were gel-excised and purified with the QIAquick gel extraction kit before sequencing. In the authors' own workflow: Reads were cleaned using Trimmomatic, were merged into complete CDR3 sequences using FLASH, and were assigned to V(D)J germline segments using MiTCR. Clonal diversity was calculated as the inverse Simpson's index using VDJtools. In-frame sequences lacking a premature stop codon were counted as productive reads. Using fastp at Q25 and MiXCR, TCRdb reprocessed the public reads and kept productive beta chains. Each CDR3 protein gets just one entry, which takes the most common genes and DNA from the rows behind it. The V and J calls were determined by TCRdb, not by the authors. The sample table records 90,000 to 110,000 distinct CDR3 sequences; roughly 73% of these occur just once. About 40% of the sample is in the top ten clones.

RNA was extracted from bulk unsorted tissue and checked for quality with a NanoDrop ND-1000 and an Agilent 2100. Newly diagnosed lung cancer patients without prior chemotherapy who had been admitted for thoracic surgery in China between August and November 2014 were enrolled as donors. Patients with previous radiotherapy or chemotherapy, or with another concurrent cancer, were excluded from the study. Pieces of surgical tissue measuring about 1-2.3 cm3 were kept in RNAlater solution and held at -80 degrees C until needed. This record belongs to a study of tumor and adjacent non-tumor tissue in lung cancer (dated by TCRdb to the late 2010s). A note on the overall study: The cohort included around twelve adenocarcinoma, 2 squamous cell carcinoma and 1 small cell lung cancer patients. Among the approximately 15 patients, ages ranged from about 31 to 76 years, around ten were men and 5 were women, and disease was TNM stage I to III. In total, sequencing yielded 100 million to 150 million productive TCRbeta reads, which works out to an average of approximately 4.2 million reads per sample. Bulk TCRbeta repertoires were compared between lung tumor tissue and matched distant non-tumor lung tissue obtained from 15 lung cancer patients. Around 30 paired specimens, one tumor and one normal lung sample per patient, were profiled by TCRbeta CDR3 sequencing. Study-level results and caveats: The top 100 clones accounted for a significantly larger cumulative portion of the repertoire in normal lung than in tumor tissue. Only roughly 15 patients were in the cohort, and the authors stated that larger samples and more detailed clinical data are needed. Peripheral blood was not sequenced, so blood TCRbeta repertoires in these lung cancer patients were not examined. Tumor tissue showed significantly higher TCR diversity (inverse Simpson) than normal lung tissue, at roughly 390 vs 170 (P = 0.0075, Mann-Whitney U test). The methods do not name the sequencing platform or mention unique molecular identifiers. TCR diversity was significantly higher in younger patients, and higher tumor TCR diversity was associated with shorter overall and disease-free survival.

Ends trimmed: V by 7 bases, J by 2 bases; bases unmatched to a gene: 6. Including the terminal cysteine and phenylalanine, the CDR3 comprises 15 residues. Here the CDR3 DNA is all that survives: 45 bases in frame from base 1. CDR1 and CDR2 are drawn from the germline V gene: MDHEN, SYDVKM. The clonotype comes from a woman aged 55-70 years with non-small cell lung cancer. Sequenced sample: lung tumor tissue. The chain couples TRBV28 to TRBJ1-4, with 8 junctional bases fitting TRBD1. The CDR3 reads as follows: CASTSGGWTNEKLFF. The sequenced DNA is TGTGCCAGCACTTCAGGGGGCTGGACTAATGAAAAACTGTTTTTT.